This T cell receptor (beta chain) appears in the sequencing data of a study of tumor-infiltrating lymphocytes in localized non-small cell lung cancer. Sequencing used immunoSEQ multiplex PCR; TCRdb keeps in-frame clones, though not all of them. Of 9,500 or so clones listed, approximately 76% are singletons. This CDR3 region has 14 residues. V was pared by 8 bases and J by 3 bases, with 9 bases of the junction left unmatched. The germline V gene has CDR1 SNHLY and CDR2 FYNNEI. This clonotype was obtained from a human donor with non-small cell lung cancer. This chain links TRBV2 with TRBJ2-5; 7 bases agree with TRBD2. The specimen was uninvolved lung tissue not adjacent to the tumor. CDR3 loop: CASGTGTIEETQYF. CDR3 in DNA: TGTGCCAGCGGGACCGGGACTATAGAAGAGACCCAGTACTTC.